A selection of T cell receptor beta chains follows, all from one sample in a study of T-cell memory formation after mild COVID-19. Each CDR3 protein gets one entry after TCRdb re-called the 5' RACE reads with MiXCR. Of roughly 560,000 distinct CDR3 sequences in the sample, roughly 22% were seen once. The specimen was PBMCs or a T cell subset sorted from them (not recorded which). Every receptor here comes from an adult woman who had mild COVID-19 (a few samples of this study predate the infection). Cell type and time point are not known. CDR3s include the opening cysteine and the closing phenylalanine or tryptophan. Each record gives: V gene, clone size, J gene, D gene, CDR3 DNA, CDR3 protein. The D gene is left open where the match is weak. Only some rows state a clone size, as once, few, many or a class for expanded clones.

v_gene: TRBV20-1; abundance: -; j_gene: TRBJ2-7; d_gene: -; CDR3nt: TGCAGTGCTAGAGATCCCCACGGGGGAGTCTCCTACGAGCAGTACTTC; CDR3aa: CSARDPHGGVSYEQYF
v_gene: TRBV29-1; abundance: many; j_gene: TRBJ2-1; d_gene: -; CDR3nt: TGCAGCGTTGAATATACCGGTTCCAACTACAATGAGCAGTTCTTC; CDR3aa: CSVEYTGSNYNEQFF
v_gene: TRBV5-5; abundance: -; j_gene: TRBJ2-7; d_gene: -; CDR3nt: TGTGCCAGCAGCTATAGAACCGGGGAGCAGTACTTC; CDR3aa: CASSYRTGEQYF
v_gene: TRBV5-5; abundance: few; j_gene: TRBJ2-2; d_gene: -; CDR3nt: TGTGCCAGCAGCTTGCCCCCCTTCACCGGGGAGCTGTTTTTT; CDR3aa: CASSLPPFTGELFF
v_gene: TRBV11-2; abundance: few; j_gene: TRBJ2-5; d_gene: TRBD2; CDR3nt: TGTGCCAGCAGCTGGGGACTAGCGGGAGGCCAAGAGACCCAGTACTTC; CDR3aa: CASSWGLAGGQETQYF
v_gene: TRBV24-1; abundance: -; j_gene: TRBJ1-2; d_gene: -; CDR3nt: TGTGCCACCAGTGACCCCGGGAGGGGTGACTACACCTTC; CDR3aa: CATSDPGRGDYTF
v_gene: TRBV6-2/TRBV6-3; abundance: once; j_gene: TRBJ1-2; d_gene: -; CDR3nt: TGTGCCAGCAGTTACTCTGGACCGGCAGCAGGCTACACCTTC; CDR3aa: CASSYSGPAAGYTF
v_gene: TRBV9; abundance: many; j_gene: TRBJ2-5; d_gene: -; CDR3nt: TGTGCCAGCAGCGTAGGCGGGCAAGAGACCCAGTACTTC; CDR3aa: CASSVGGQETQYF
v_gene: TRBV7-2; abundance: -; j_gene: TRBJ2-1; d_gene: TRBD2; CDR3nt: TGTGCCAGCAGCTTATTACTAGCGGGAGGGCCGTCGCCCCATGAGCAGTTCTTC; CDR3aa: CASSLLLAGGPSPHEQFF
v_gene: TRBV7-2; abundance: -; j_gene: TRBJ2-7; d_gene: TRBD1; CDR3nt: TGTGCCAGCAGCCTCGACAGGGGTCATCTGGGGGACGAGCAGTACTTC; CDR3aa: CASSLDRGHLGDEQYF